The source of this T cell receptor (beta chain) is a study of blood T cell repertoires in COVID-19 (dated by TCRdb to 2018 to 2020). About the full investigation: Samples from collaborators originated in the United States, Italy and Spain and spanned both the acute and convalescent phases of COVID-19. The prospective study material was composed of cDNA or gDNA derived from T cells, B-cell-depleted T cells, or PBMCs. The dataset comprised deeply sampled blood TCRbeta repertoires from subjects exposed to, actively infected with, or recovered from COVID-19. The repertoires were released in a freely available public database intended as a resource for research on the immune response to SARS-CoV-2. Samples were obtained from the ongoing ImmuneRACE study (first 160 participants) and from about 1,300 subjects provided by 6 global collaborators. The sample metadata nearly always contained a de-identified subject ID, COVID-19 status, age in years and sex. Where available, HLA class I and class II types were taken from metadata supplied by the sample provider and were not determined by assay-based typing. What the work shows at the level of the full study, not this receptor alone: Clinical and demographic metadata were provided uncurated, with the amount varying by source and participant.

TCRbeta CDR3 regions were amplified from genomic DNA by means of the immunoSEQ Assay, a bias-controlled multiplex PCR. The source study handled its data this way. Within the assay, amplification of reference gene primers was used to estimate how many nucleated cells each sample contained. To quantify the absolute abundance of each unique TCRbeta CDR3 rearrangement, sequence reads were collapsed and filtered. Productive Simpson clonality was computed per sample as the square root of Simpson's diversity index over productive rearrangements. Imported from immuneACCESS, the table was reduced by TCRdb to in-frame sequences with V and J called. These copies leave out some clones; in studies compared against another copy, an unresolved V gene accounts for under half, and the cause of the remainder is not known. D and trimming were read from the DNA, whereas the V and J calls and clone size are those reported in that table. Across this sample there are around 270,000 clones, with 80% to 85% seen only once. The ten largest clones represent more than 1.5% of the sample.

Worth noting for this clone: It has no known antigen specificity. No qualities accompany the bases; no much larger clone lies one base away.

The germline V gene (reference sequence) specifies MNHNY as CDR1 and SVGAGI as CDR2. Germline trimming amounts to 6 bases on V and 6 bases on J, with 12 as the count of junction bases outside the gene matches. From the cysteine up to the phenylalanine, the CDR3 has a length of 15 residues. CDR3 DNA only is kept here, 45 bases in frame from base 1. A second Seattle source provided samples from volunteer blood donors who had recovered from COVID-19. Whole blood was collected in K2EDTA tubes by collaborating institutions according to the institutions' own protocols. For TCRbeta analysis, collaborator samples were shipped as frozen whole blood, as isolated PBMCs, or as DNA extracted from either sample type.

Sample: peripheral blood. The sequence was obtained from a middle-aged woman who had recovered from COVID-19. This chain is built from TRBV6-6 and TRBJ2-7, with TRBD1 identical over 9 junction bases. The DNA reads TGTGCCAGCAGGGCCCGGGGACAGGGACCCTCCGAGCAGTACTTC. It translates as CASRARGQGPSEQYF.